Listed here is a single T cell receptor (beta chain). Its antigen is not known. This sample was included in a study of cytomegalovirus exposure and HLA in healthy donors. General study findings and limits: Listed as cytomegalovirus-associated were 170 or so TCR beta chains. Under in vitro conditions, three CMV-associated chains were confirmed as specific for CMV antigens.

Produced via immunoSEQ multiplex PCR; TCRdb's table is partial and in-frame only. The table lists more than 250,000 clones, roughly 90% of them singletons. Sequenced: PBMCs. This receptor was obtained from a woman aged 25 to 39 in good health and CMV-seropositive.

The chain's CDR3 is CASSLLPGQGVYEQYF. The CDR3 region has the DNA TGCGCCAGCAGCTTGCTTCCGGGACAGGGAGTCTACGAGCAGTACTTC. This chain joins TRBV5-1 and TRBJ2-7, with 9 bases lining up with TRBD1. The junction had 8 bases not matched to a gene; V was cut back by 1 base and J by 3 bases. The CDR3 has 16 amino acids. The germline V gene has CDR1 SGHRS and CDR2 YFSETQ.